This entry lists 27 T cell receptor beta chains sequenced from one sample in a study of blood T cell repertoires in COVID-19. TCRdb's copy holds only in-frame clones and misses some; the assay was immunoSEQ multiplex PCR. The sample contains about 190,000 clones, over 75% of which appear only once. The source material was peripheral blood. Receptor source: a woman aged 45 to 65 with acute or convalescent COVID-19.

As DNA, the CDR3 is TGCGCCAGCAGCTTGGCGTACAAGAACACTGAAGCTTTCTTT. It encodes CASSLAYKNTEAFF. This chain connects TRBV5-1 to TRBJ1-1, with no clear D. Trimming pared 0 bases from V and 1 base from J, leaving 7 bases between. Germline V lookup: CDR1 SGHRS, CDR2 YFSETQ. The CDR3 loop spans 14 amino acids. Looking up the rest from reference TRBV5-1 and TRBJ1-1 gives the full variable domain: KAGVTQTPRYLIKTRGQQVTLSCSPISGHRSVSWYQQTPGQGLQFLFEYFSETQRNKGNFPGRFSGRQFSNSRSEMNVSTLELGDSALYLCASSLAYKNTEAFFGQGTRLTVV.

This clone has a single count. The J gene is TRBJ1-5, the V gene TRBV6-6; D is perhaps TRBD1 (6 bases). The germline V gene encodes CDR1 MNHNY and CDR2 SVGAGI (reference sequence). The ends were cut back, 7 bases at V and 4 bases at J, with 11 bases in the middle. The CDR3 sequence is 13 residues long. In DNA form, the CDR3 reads TGTGCCAGCAAGTCAGGGGAAAATCAGCCCCAGCATTTT. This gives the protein CASKSGENQPQHF.

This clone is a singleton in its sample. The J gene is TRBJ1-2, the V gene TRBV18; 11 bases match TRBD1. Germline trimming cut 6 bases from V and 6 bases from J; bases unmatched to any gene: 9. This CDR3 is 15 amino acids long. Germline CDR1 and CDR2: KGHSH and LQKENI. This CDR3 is CASSLGGTGGDGYTF. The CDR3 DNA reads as TGTGCCAGCTCCCTTGGAGGGACAGGGGGAGATGGCTACACCTTC.

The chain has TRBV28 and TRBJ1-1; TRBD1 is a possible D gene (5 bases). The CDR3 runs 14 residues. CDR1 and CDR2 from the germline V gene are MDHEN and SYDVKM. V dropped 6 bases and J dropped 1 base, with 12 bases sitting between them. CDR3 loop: CASRGGLWNTEAFF. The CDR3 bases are TGTGCCAGCAGGGGGGGATTATGGAACACTGAAGCTTTCTTT.

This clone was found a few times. The CDR3, as DNA: TGTGCCAGCAGTTACTCGAAGAGGGGGAACCTCTGGGGCGAGCAGTACTTC. As protein: CASSYSKRGNLWGEQYF. The genes are TRBV6-2 or TRBV6-3 and TRBJ2-7; D may be TRBD1 (6 bases). CDR1 and CDR2 (germline): MNHEY, SVGEGT. The CDR3 is 17 amino acids. The V gene lost 0 bases and the J gene lost 6 bases, with 21 bases spanning the gap.

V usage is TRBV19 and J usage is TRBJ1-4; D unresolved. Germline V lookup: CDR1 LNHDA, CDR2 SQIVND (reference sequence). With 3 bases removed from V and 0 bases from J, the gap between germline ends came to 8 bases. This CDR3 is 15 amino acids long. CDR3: CASSMQISTNEKLFF. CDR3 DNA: TGTGCCAGTAGTATGCAGATTTCAACTAATGAAAAACTGTTTTTT.

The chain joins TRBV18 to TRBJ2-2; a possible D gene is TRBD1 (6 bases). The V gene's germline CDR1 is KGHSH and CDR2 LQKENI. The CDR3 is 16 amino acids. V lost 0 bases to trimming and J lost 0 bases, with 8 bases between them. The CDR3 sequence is CASSPPGQPNTGELFF. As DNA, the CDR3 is TGTGCCAGCTCACCACCGGGACAACCGAACACCGGGGAGCTGTTTTTT.

CDR3: CASSPAGQGFYEQYF. In nucleotides, the CDR3 is TGTGCCAGCTCACCAGCGGGACAGGGATTCTACGAGCAGTACTTC. The V call is TRBV18, the J call TRBJ2-7; 9 bases are a match to TRBD1. After removal of 2 bases from V and 3 bases from J, the junction contained 5 bases not matched to a gene. This CDR3 spans 15 amino acids. Per the germline V gene, CDR1 is KGHSH and CDR2 is LQKENI.

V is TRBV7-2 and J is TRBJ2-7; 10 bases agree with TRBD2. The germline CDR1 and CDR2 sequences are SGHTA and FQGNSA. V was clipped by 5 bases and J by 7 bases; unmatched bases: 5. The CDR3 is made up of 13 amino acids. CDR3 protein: CASSSGRVGEQYF. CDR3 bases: TGTGCCAGCAGCAGCGGGAGGGTTGGGGAGCAGTACTTC.

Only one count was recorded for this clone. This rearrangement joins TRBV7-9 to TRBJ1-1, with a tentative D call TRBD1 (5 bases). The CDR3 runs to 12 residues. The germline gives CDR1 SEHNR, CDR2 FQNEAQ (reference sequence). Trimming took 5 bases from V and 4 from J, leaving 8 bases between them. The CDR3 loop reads CASSNQGTEAFF. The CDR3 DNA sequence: TGTGCCAGCAGCAACCAGGGCACTGAAGCTTTCTTT.

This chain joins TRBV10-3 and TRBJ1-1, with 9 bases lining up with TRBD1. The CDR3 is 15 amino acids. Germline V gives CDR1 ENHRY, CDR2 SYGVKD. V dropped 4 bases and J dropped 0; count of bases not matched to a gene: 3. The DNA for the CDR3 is TGTGCCATCAGTGGGTACAGGGGGCTGAACACTGAAGCTTTCTTT. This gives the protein CAISGYRGLNTEAFF.

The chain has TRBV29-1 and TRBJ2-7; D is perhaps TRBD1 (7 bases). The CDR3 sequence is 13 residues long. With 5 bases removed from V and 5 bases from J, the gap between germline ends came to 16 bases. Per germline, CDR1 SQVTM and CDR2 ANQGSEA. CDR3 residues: CSVRGQGGNEQYF. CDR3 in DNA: TGCAGCGTTCGGGGGCAGGGGGGCAACGAGCAGTACTTC.

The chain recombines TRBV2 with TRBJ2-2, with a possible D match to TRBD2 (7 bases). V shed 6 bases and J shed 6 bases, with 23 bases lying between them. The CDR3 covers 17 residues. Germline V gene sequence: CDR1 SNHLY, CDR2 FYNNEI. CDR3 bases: TGTGCCAGCAGGAAGCTGCCCCAGGGGCGGGGGCCCGGGGAGCTGTTTTTT. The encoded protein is CASRKLPQGRGPGELFF.

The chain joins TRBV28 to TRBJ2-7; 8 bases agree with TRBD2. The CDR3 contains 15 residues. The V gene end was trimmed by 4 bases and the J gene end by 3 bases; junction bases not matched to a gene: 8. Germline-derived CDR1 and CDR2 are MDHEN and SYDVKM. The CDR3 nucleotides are TGTGCCAGCAGTTCGTCCGGGACTAGTCACTACGAGCAGTACTTC. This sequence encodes CASSSSGTSHYEQYF. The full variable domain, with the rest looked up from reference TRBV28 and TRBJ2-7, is DVKVTQSSRYLVKRTGEKVFLECVQDMDHENMFWYRQDPGLGLRLIYFSYDVKMKEKGDIPEGYSVSREKKERFSLILESASTNQTSMYLCASSSSGTSHYEQYFGPGTRLTVT.

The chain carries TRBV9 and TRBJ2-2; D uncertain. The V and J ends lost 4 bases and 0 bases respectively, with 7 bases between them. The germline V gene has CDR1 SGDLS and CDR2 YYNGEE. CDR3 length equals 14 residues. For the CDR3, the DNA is TGTGCCAGCAGCCCCCTAGCGAACACCGGGGAGCTGTTTTTT. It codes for CASSPLANTGELFF.

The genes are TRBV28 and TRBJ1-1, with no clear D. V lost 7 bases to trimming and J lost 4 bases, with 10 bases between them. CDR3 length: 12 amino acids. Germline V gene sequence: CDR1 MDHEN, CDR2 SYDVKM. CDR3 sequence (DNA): TGTGCCAGCAAGACGGGGTCCACTGAAGCTTTCTTT. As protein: CASKTGSTEAFF. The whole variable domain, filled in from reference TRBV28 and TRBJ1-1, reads DVKVTQSSRYLVKRTGEKVFLECVQDMDHENMFWYRQDPGLGLRLIYFSYDVKMKEKGDIPEGYSVSREKKERFSLILESASTNQTSMYLCASKTGSTEAFFGQGTRLTVV.

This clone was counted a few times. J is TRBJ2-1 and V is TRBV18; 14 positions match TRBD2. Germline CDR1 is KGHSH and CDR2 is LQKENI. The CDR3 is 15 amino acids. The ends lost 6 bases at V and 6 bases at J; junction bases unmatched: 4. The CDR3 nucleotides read TGTGCCAGCTCCCTGGGGACTAGCGGGAGCAATGAGCAGTTCTTC. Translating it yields CASSLGTSGSNEQFF.

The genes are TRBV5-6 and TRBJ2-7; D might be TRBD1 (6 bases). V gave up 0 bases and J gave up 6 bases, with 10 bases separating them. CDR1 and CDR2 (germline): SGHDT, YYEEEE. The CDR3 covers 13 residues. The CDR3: CASSLGNRVEQYF. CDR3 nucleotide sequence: TGTGCCAGCAGCTTGGGTAACAGGGTCGAGCAGTACTTC.

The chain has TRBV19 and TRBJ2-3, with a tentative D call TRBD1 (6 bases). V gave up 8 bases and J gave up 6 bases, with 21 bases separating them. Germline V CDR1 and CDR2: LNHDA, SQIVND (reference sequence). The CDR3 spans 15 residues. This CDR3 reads CASHSGTLDSDTQYF. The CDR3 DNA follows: TGTGCCAGTCATTCCGGGACACTGGATTCGGATACGCAGTATTTT.

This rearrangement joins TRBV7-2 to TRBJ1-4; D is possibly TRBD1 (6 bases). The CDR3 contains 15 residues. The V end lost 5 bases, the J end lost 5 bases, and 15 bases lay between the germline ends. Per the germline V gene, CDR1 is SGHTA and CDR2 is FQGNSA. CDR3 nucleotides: TGTGCCAGCAGCAACCCGACAGGATTCAATGAAAAACTGTTTTTT. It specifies CASSNPTGFNEKLFF.

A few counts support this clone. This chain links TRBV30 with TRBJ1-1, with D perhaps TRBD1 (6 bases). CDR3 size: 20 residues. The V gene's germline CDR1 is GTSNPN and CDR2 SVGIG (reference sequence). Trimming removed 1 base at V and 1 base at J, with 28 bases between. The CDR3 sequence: CAWSGDLNWGPGSKNTEAFF. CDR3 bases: TGTGCCTGGAGTGGCGATCTTAATTGGGGGCCTGGATCCAAGAACACTGAAGCTTTCTTT. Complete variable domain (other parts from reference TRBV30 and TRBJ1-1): SQTIHQWPATLVQPVGSPLSLECTVEGTSNPNLYWYRQAAGRGLQLLFYSVGIGQISSEVPQNLSASRPQDRQFILSSKKLLLSDSGFYLCAWSGDLNWGPGSKNTEAFFGQGTRLTVV.

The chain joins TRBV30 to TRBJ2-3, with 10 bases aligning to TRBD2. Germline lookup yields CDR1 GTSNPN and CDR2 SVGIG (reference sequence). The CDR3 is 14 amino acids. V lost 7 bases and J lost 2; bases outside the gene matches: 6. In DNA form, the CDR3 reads TGTGCCTTCCTACTAGCGGGGTTCACAGATACGCAGTATTTT. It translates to CAFLLAGFTDTQYF.

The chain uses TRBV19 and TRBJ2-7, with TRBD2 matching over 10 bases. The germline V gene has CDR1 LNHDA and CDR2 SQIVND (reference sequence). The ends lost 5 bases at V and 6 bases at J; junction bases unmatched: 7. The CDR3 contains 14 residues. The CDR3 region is CASSVTGTSVEQYF. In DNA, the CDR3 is TGTGCCAGTAGTGTTACCGGGACTAGCGTCGAGCAGTACTTC.

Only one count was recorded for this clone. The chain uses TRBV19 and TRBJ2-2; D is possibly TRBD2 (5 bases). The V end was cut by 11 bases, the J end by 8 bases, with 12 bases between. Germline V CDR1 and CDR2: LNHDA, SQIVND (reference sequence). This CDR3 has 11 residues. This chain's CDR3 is CASSGGGELFF. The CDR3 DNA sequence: TGTGCCTCTAGTGGCGGGGGGGAGCTGTTTTTT. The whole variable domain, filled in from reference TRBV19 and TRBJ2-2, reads DGGITQSPKYLFRKEGQNVTLSCEQNLNHDAMYWYRQDPGQGLRLIYYSQIVNDFQKGDIAEGYSVSREKKESFPLTVTSAQKNPTAFYLCASSGGGELFFGEGSRLTVL.

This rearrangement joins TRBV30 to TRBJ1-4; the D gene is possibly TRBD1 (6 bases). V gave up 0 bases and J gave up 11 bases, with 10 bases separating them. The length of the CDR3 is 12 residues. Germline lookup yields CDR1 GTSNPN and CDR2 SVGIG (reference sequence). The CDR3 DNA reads TGTGCCTGGAGTGTACAGGGCGGGAAACTGTTTTTT. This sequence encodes CAWSVQGGKLFF.

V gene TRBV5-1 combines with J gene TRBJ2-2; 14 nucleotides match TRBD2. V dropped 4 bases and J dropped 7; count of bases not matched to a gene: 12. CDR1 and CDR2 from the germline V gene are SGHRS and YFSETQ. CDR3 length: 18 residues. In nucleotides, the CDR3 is TGCGCCAGCAGCGGGAGGACTAGCGGGAGGACTGGTGGCGGGGAGCTGTTTTTT. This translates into CASSGRTSGRTGGGELFF.

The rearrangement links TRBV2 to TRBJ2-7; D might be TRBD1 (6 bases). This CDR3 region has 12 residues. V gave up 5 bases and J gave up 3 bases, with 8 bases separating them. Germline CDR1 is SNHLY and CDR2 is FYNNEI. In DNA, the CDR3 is TGTGCCAGCAGTCGACAGGTCTACGAGCAGTACTTC. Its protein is CASSRQVYEQYF.